Presented here are 20 T cell receptor beta chains from one specimen sequenced in a study of blood T cell repertoires in COVID-19. Produced via immunoSEQ multiplex PCR; TCRdb's table is partial and in-frame only. The sample contains some 85,000 clones, over 65% of which appear only once. Source material: peripheral blood. The receptors originated from a human donor in a cohort sampled during active COVID-19.

The chain carries TRBV28 and TRBJ2-5, with 9 bases that match TRBD1. Germline V CDR1 and CDR2: MDHEN, SYDVKM. V dropped 5 bases and J dropped 5; count of bases not matched to a gene: 9. This CDR3 spans 15 amino acids. Written as DNA, the CDR3 is TGTGCCAGCAGTACCCTTACAGGGGGCATGGAGACCCAGTACTTC. The encoded protein is CASSTLTGGMETQYF.

The V gene is TRBV29-1, the J gene TRBJ2-5; D not resolved. V lost 2 bases and J lost 5, with 6 bases in between. The CDR3 loop spans 11 amino acids. Germline CDR1 is SQVTM and CDR2 is ANQGSEA. The CDR3 coding sequence is TGCAGCGTTGAAACCGGGGAGACCCAGTACTTC. Its translation is CSVETGETQYF. The variable domain in full, with the rest retrieved from reference TRBV29-1 and TRBJ2-5, is SAVISQKPSRDICQRGTSLTIQCQVDSQVTMMFWYRQQPGQSLTLIATANQGSEATYESGFVIDKFPISRPNLTFSTLTVSNMSPEDSSIYLCSVETGETQYFGPGTRLLVL.

J is TRBJ2-1 and V is TRBV5-4; D is ambiguous. This CDR3 is 14 amino acids long. Germline CDR1 and CDR2: SGHNT and YYREEE (reference sequence). Trimming cost V 1 base and J 2 bases, with 7 bases left between them. CDR3 sequence: CASSLPRAYNEQFF. The CDR3 coding sequence is TGTGCCAGCAGCTTGCCTAGAGCCTACAATGAGCAGTTCTTC.

The CDR3 reads CASSGTGSPYEQYF. CDR3 nucleotides: TGTGCCAGCAGTGGGACAGGGTCACCCTACGAGCAGTACTTC. The chain carries TRBV2 and TRBJ2-7; 8 bases align to TRBD1. The germline gives CDR1 SNHLY, CDR2 FYNNEI. This CDR3 has 14 residues. J was trimmed by 2 bases and V by 4 bases; bases with no gene match: 4.

This clone was detected a few times. The gene calls are TRBV5-6 and TRBJ2-4, with a weak D call TRBD2 (5 bases). The ends were cut back, 3 bases at V and 6 bases at J, with 10 bases in the middle. Germline loops: CDR1 SGHDT, CDR2 YYEEEE. The CDR3 is 13 amino acids. The DNA of the CDR3 is TGTGCCAGCAGCTCCTGGACTGGAAACATTCAGTACTTC. Residues: CASSSWTGNIQYF.

This clone occurred a few times. The gene calls are TRBV3-1 (or the pseudogene TRBV3-2) and TRBJ2-2; 8 nucleotides agree with TRBD2. This CDR3 is built from 15 residues. Germline trimming cut 6 bases from V and 4 bases from J; bases unmatched to any gene: 7. CDR1 and CDR2 (germline): LGHDT, YNNKEL (reference sequence). CDR3 bases: TGTGCCAGCAGTTTTGGACTAGCTGGCACCGGGGAGCTGTTTTTT. This translates into CASSFGLAGTGELFF.

The V call is TRBV4-1, the J call TRBJ1-4; D might be TRBD1 (5 bases). Germline V gene lookup returns CDR1 MGHRA and CDR2 YSYEKL. This CDR3 spans 12 amino acids. Between the trimmed V and J ends, which lost 1 base and 13 bases, there was a span of 10 bases. The CDR3 reads CASSQVQGRLFF. The CDR3 nucleotides are TGCGCCAGCAGCCAAGTTCAGGGAAGACTGTTTTTT.

The gene calls are TRBV5-8 and TRBJ2-1; D perhaps matches TRBD2 (6 bases). This CDR3 has 18 amino acids. The V gene's germline CDR1 is SGHTS and CDR2 YDEGEE. Trimming removed 1 base from V and 4 bases from J, with 21 bases in between. CDR3 DNA: TGTGCCAGCAGCTTGTATCGTAGCGGAAATGAATATTACAATGAGCAGTTCTTC. It codes for CASSLYRSGNEYYNEQFF. Drawing the rest from reference TRBV5-8 and TRBJ2-1, the complete variable domain is EAGVTQSPTHLIKTRGQQATLRCSPISGHTSVYWYQQALGLGLQFLLWYDEGEERNRGNFPPRFSGRQFPNYSSELNVNALELEDSALYLCASSLYRSGNEYYNEQFFGPGTRLTVL.

J is TRBJ2-7 and V is TRBV7-8, with 12 positions matching TRBD2. V trimming: 5 bases; J trimming: 2 bases; junction bases outside the gene matches: 16. The CDR3 contains 19 residues. The germline gives CDR1 SGHVS, CDR2 FQNEAQ. Here the CDR3 DNA reads TGTGCCAGCAGCCCAACCGGTGGTTCTAGCGGGAGGGCCACCTACGAGCAGTACTTC. It translates to CASSPTGGSSGRATYEQYF.

The chain has TRBV5-5 and TRBJ2-5, with D tentatively TRBD1 (6 bases). CDR1 and CDR2 from the germline V gene are SGHKS and YYEKEE (reference sequence). The CDR3 runs to 14 residues. V lost 9 bases and J 1 base, leaving 16 bases between the germline ends. The CDR3 DNA is TGTGCCACAGACCGGACAGCTCGCCAAGAGACCCAGTACTTC. Its translation is CATDRTARQETQYF.

This clone showed up just a few times. The chain recombines TRBV4-2 with TRBJ1-1, with a tentative D call TRBD1 (6 bases). Germline loops: CDR1 LGHNA, CDR2 YNFKEQ. V was shortened by 1 base and J by 7 bases, with 13 bases between the two germline ends. The CDR3 consists of 14 residues. The CDR3 bases are TGTGCCAGCAGCCAAGCCAGTGAACAGGGTGAAGCTTTCTTT. It encodes CASSQASEQGEAFF.

The table lists this clone with a few counts. This chain links TRBV9 with TRBJ2-5, with 7 bases aligning to TRBD1. Trimming removed 4 bases from V and 2 bases from J; junction bases left unmatched: 8. Germline loops: CDR1 SGDLS, CDR2 YYNGEE. The CDR3 is 15 residues long. The CDR3 DNA reads as TGTGCCAGCAGCCCAACGGGGACAGCACAAGAGACCCAGTACTTC. Encoded protein: CASSPTGTAQETQYF.

V usage is TRBV19 and J usage is TRBJ2-5; D is possibly TRBD1 (6 bases). The CDR3 has 14 amino acids. Germline CDR1 is LNHDA and CDR2 is SQIVND (reference sequence). V shed 10 bases and J shed 0 bases, with 15 bases lying between them. The CDR3 nucleotides read TGTGCCACCCAGGGCAGGGGCAACCAAGAGACCCAGTACTTC. This encodes CATQGRGNQETQYF.

In the case of this clone: One base away lies a much larger clone, so this may be a sequencing read error. Other DNA sequences in this specimen translate into the identical CDR3. The CDR3 sequence is CASRKGESNQPQHF. DNA of the CDR3: TGTGCCAGCAGGAAGGGGGAAAGCAATCAGCCCCAGCATTTT. The V and J genes are TRBV2 and TRBJ1-5, with D perhaps matching TRBD1 (6 bases). In germline, CDR1 is SNHLY, CDR2 FYNNEI. The CDR3 covers 14 residues. Between the trimmed V and J ends, which lost 6 bases and 1 base, there was a span of 10 bases.

The chain combines TRBV6-2 or TRBV6-3 with TRBJ2-5, with 10 positions matching TRBD2. This CDR3 region has 17 residues. Germline-derived CDR1 and CDR2 are MNHEY and SVGEGT. J gave up 5 bases and V 5 bases, and 14 bases lay outside the gene matches. CDR3 coding DNA: TGTGCCAGCAGTCTATTAGCGGGAGGAGGGTCTGTGGAGACCCAGTACTTC. Translation gives CASSLLAGGGSVETQYF.

This clone was seen only once. V usage is TRBV5-6 and J usage is TRBJ1-2; D is unclear. The CDR3 is made up of 14 amino acids. The germline gives CDR1 SGHDT, CDR2 YYEEEE. V was cut by 9 bases and J by 2 bases, with 17 bases left in between. CDR3 in DNA: TGTGCCACTAAACTTCGTCTACAGAACTATGGCTACACCTTC. The encoded protein is CATKLRLQNYGYTF.

The rearrangement joins TRBV28 to TRBJ2-4; tentative D call: TRBD1 (6 bases). Germline V gives CDR1 MDHEN, CDR2 SYDVKM. Trimming stripped 6 bases from V and 0 bases from J, with 9 bases between. The CDR3 has 14 amino acids. The CDR3 sequence is CASRGAGAKNIQYF. As DNA, the CDR3 is TGTGCCAGCAGGGGGGCGGGAGCCAAAAACATTCAGTACTTC.

The chain recombines TRBV10-3 with TRBJ2-3; 11 bases map to TRBD2. The CDR3 runs 15 residues. Germline CDR1 is ENHRY and CDR2 is SYGVKD. J gave up 7 bases and V 6 bases, and 9 bases lay outside the gene matches. The CDR3 DNA sequence: TGTGCCATCAGCCAACTAGCGGGAGATGTAAATACGCAGTATTTT. Translation gives CAISQLAGDVNTQYF.

The chain recombines TRBV21-1 with TRBJ1-2; whether TRBD1, the table's D call, matches the DNA was not checked. TRBV21-1 is a documented pseudogene. The CDR3 sequence is 16 residues long. The CDR3 region is CASSILTRGHNYGYTF. In DNA, the CDR3 is TGTGCCAGCAGCATCCTCACCAGGGGTCACAACTATGGCTACACCTTC.

The chain recombines TRBV19 with TRBJ2-3; 7 bases fit TRBD1. The V gene end was trimmed by 4 bases and the J gene end by 0 bases; junction bases not matched to a gene: 13. CDR1 and CDR2 from the germline V gene are LNHDA and SQIVND (reference sequence). This CDR3 contains 18 residues. The CDR3 DNA follows: TGTGCCAGTAGTAGTGGACAGGTTAGAGGGTCTAGCACAGATACGCAGTATTTT. It yields the protein CASSSGQVRGSSTDTQYF.